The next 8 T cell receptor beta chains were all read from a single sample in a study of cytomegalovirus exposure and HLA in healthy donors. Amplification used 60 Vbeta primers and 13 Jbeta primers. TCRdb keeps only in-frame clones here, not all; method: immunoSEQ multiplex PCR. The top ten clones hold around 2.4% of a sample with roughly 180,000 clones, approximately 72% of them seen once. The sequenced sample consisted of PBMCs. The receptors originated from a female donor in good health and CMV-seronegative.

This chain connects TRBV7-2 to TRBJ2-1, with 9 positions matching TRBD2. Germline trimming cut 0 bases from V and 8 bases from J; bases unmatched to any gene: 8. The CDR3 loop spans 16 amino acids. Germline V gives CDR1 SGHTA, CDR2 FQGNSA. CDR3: CASSLAPGTSRDEQFF. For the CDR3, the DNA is TGTGCCAGCAGCTTAGCGCCAGGGACTAGCCGCGATGAGCAGTTCTTC.

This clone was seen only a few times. The CDR3 spells CASSLWGGYTF. The CDR3 coding sequence is TGTGCCAGCAGCTTATGGGGCGGCTACACCTTC. The rearrangement uses TRBV7-2 and TRBJ1-2, with D possibly TRBD1 on 5 matching bases. Germline-derived CDR1 and CDR2 are SGHTA and FQGNSA. The CDR3 is made up of 11 amino acids. The V end was cut by 2 bases, the J end by 8 bases, with 6 bases between.

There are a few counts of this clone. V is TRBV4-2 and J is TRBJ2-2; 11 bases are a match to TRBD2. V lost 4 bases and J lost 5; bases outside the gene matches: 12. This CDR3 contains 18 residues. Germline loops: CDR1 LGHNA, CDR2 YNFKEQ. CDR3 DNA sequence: TGTGCCAGCAGCCGTCCCAATAGCGGGGGGGAGGGAACCGGGGAGCTGTTTTTT. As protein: CASSRPNSGGEGTGELFF.

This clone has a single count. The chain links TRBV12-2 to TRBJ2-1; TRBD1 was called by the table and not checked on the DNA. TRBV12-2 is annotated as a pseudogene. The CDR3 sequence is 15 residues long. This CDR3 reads CASRLAQDRHNEQFF. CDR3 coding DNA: TGTGCAAGTCGCTTAGCGCAGGACAGACACAATGAGCAGTTCTTC.

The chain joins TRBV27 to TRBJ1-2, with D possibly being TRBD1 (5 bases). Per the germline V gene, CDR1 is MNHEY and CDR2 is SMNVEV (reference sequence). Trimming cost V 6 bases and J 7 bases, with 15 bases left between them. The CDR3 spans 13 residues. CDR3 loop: CASRSSTDRGYTF. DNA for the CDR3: TGTGCCAGCAGGTCCTCGACAGACCGTGGCTACACCTTC.

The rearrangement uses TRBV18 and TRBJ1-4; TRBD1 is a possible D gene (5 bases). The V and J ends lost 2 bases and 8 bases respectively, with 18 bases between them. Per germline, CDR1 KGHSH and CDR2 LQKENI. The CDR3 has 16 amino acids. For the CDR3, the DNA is TGTGCCAGCTCACCAGGGCCAACAGCGGGGCAAGAAAAACTGTTTTTT. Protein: CASSPGPTAGQEKLFF.

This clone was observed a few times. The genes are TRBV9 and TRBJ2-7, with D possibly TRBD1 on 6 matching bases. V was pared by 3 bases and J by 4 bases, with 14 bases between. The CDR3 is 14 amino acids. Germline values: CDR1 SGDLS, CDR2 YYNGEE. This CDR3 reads CASSGQGFSYEQYF. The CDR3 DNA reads TGTGCCAGCAGCGGCCAGGGGTTCTCTTACGAGCAGTACTTC. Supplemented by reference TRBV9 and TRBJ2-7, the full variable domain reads DSGVTQTPKHLITATGQRVTLRCSPRSGDLSVYWYQQSLDQGLQFLIQYYNGEERAKGNILERFSAQQFPDLHSELNLSSLELGDSALYFCASSGQGFSYEQYFGPGTRLTVT.

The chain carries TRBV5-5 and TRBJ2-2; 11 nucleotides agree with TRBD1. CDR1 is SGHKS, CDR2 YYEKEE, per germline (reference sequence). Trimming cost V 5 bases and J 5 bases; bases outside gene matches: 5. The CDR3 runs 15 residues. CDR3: CASRLGQGGTGELFF. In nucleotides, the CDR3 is TGTGCCAGCAGGCTGGGACAGGGGGGGACCGGGGAGCTGTTTTTT. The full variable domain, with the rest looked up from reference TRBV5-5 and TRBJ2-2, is DAGVTQSPTHLIKTRGQQVTLRCSPISGHKSVSWYQQVLGQGPQFIFQYYEKEERGRGNFPDRFSARQFPNYSSELNVNALLLGDSALYLCASRLGQGGTGELFFGEGSRLTVL.